The 13 T cell receptor beta chains given below trace back to one sample, sequenced in a study of radiation and T cells in renal cell carcinoma (TCRdb year 2020). This sample's time point label indicates: baseline pretreatment blood. The treatment or condition label of this sample denotes: 15 Gy SBRT to primary tumor, nephrectomy 4 weeks later. Libraries came from the immunoSEQ multiplex PCR assay. Not all clones reach the TCRdb copy of this immuneACCESS table, which keeps in-frame sequences only. Checked studies attribute under half of the gap to unresolved V genes and leave the rest unexplained. The sample records approximately 94,000 clones, approximately 80% of which are singletons. The ten largest account for 5% to 8% of the sample. Sequences were derived from blood, sampled from a patient whose treatment included radiotherapy and nephrectomy. The receptors stem from a man in his fifties or sixties with renal cell carcinoma.

This chain uses TRBV11-2 with TRBJ1-1; D is perhaps TRBD1 (6 bases). The CDR3 runs 12 residues. V was clipped by 2 bases and J by 5 bases, with 6 bases between them. CDR1 and CDR2 (germline): SGHAT, FQNNGV. The chain's CDR3 is CASSLQGTEAFF. The CDR3 DNA follows: TGTGCCAGCAGCTTACAGGGGACTGAAGCTTTCTTT.

This chain connects TRBV11-2 to TRBJ2-2; weak D call: TRBD2 (6 bases). Germline V gene lookup returns CDR1 SGHAT and CDR2 FQNNGV. The CDR3 has 19 amino acids. V was pared by 0 bases and J by 0 bases, with 17 bases between. As DNA, the CDR3 is TGTGCCAGCAGCTTAGAGGGGGGAATGCGGGCCTCGAACACCGGGGAGCTGTTTTTT. Translated, it gives CASSLEGGMRASNTGELFF.

This sequence joins TRBV7-9 and TRBJ2-7; 12 bases are shared with TRBD2. The CDR3 totals 16 residues. Germline CDR1 is SEHNR and CDR2 is FQNEAQ (reference sequence). The trim removed 1 base at V and 0 bases at J, leaving 1 base unmatched. The CDR3 spells CASSLGTSGDSYEQYF. DNA for the CDR3: TGTGCCAGCAGCTTAGGGACTAGCGGGGACTCCTACGAGCAGTACTTC.

The rearrangement joins TRBV4-3 to TRBJ2-1, with TRBD2 matching 10 bases. CDR3 length equals 16 residues. The V segment lost 4 bases and the J segment 5 bases; nucleotides outside the gene matches: 8. The germline gives CDR1 LGHNA, CDR2 YSLEER. CDR3 loop: CASSREAGGDHNEQFF. As DNA, the CDR3 is TGCGCCAGCAGCCGTGAAGCGGGAGGGGACCACAATGAGCAGTTCTTC.

The chain is built from TRBV27 and TRBJ2-6; D perhaps matches TRBD1 (6 bases). The CDR3 consists of 21 residues. The V gene's germline CDR1 is MNHEY and CDR2 SMNVEV (reference sequence). V lost 2 bases, J lost 1 base, and 24 bases lay in between. The CDR3 region has the DNA TGTGCCAGCAGTTTAGTGTACATCGGGTCAGGGGTGGATTCTGGGGCCAACGTCCTGACTTTC. It specifies CASSLVYIGSGVDSGANVLTF. Full variable domain (missing parts from reference TRBV27 and TRBJ2-6): EAQVTQNPRYLITVTGKKLTVTCSQNMNHEYMSWYRQDPGLGLRQIYYSMNVEVTDKGDVPEGYKVSRKEKRNFPLILESPSPNQTSLYFCASSLVYIGSGVDSGANVLTFGAGSRLTVL.

The J gene is TRBJ2-7, the V gene TRBV2, with D maybe TRBD1 (6 bases). V gave up 5 bases and J gave up 0 bases, with 14 bases separating them. Germline CDR1 SNHLY, CDR2 FYNNEI. This CDR3 is built from 15 residues. This chain's CDR3 is CASSPAGESSYEQYF. DNA of the CDR3: TGTGCCAGCAGTCCCGCAGGGGAAAGCTCCTACGAGCAGTACTTC.

This chain uses TRBV19 with TRBJ2-1; D is uncertain. V lost 6 bases and J lost 2, with 14 bases in between. The CDR3 runs to 15 residues. Germline values: CDR1 LNHDA, CDR2 SQIVND (reference sequence). The CDR3 DNA is TGTGCCAGTAGCCCGACGGGCGGCACCTACAATGAGCAGTTCTTC. Its protein is CASSPTGGTYNEQFF.

This rearrangement joins TRBV27 to TRBJ2-1, with D possibly being TRBD2 (5 bases). The CDR3 loop spans 15 amino acids. V gave up 6 bases and J gave up 7 bases, with 19 bases separating them. CDR1 and CDR2 from the germline V gene are MNHEY and SMNVEV (reference sequence). DNA of the CDR3: TGTGCCAGCAGCCCCAGCGGAGCAGGCGGTAATGAGCAGTTCTTC. Its translation is CASSPSGAGGNEQFF.

This clone appeared a single time. This chain connects TRBV5-4 to TRBJ2-2, with D possibly TRBD2 on 5 matching bases. The CDR3 consists of 15 residues. V lost 4 bases and J 2 bases, leaving 12 bases between the germline ends. Germline V lookup: CDR1 SGHNT, CDR2 YYREEE (reference sequence). The CDR3 nucleotides are TGTGCCAGCAGCGACGTAGCGTTCAACACCGGGGAGCTGTTTTTT. Protein: CASSDVAFNTGELFF. Full variable domain (missing parts from reference TRBV5-4 and TRBJ2-2): ETGVTQSPTHLIKTRGQQVTLRCSSQSGHNTVSWYQQALGQGPQFIFQYYREEENGRGNFPPRFSGLQFPNYSSELNVNALELDDSALYLCASSDVAFNTGELFFGEGSRLTVL.

The chain carries TRBV28 and TRBJ1-1; 12 positions agree with TRBD1. Looked up from germline, CDR1 is MDHEN and CDR2 is SYDVKM. The V segment lost 6 bases and the J segment 2 bases; nucleotides outside the gene matches: 7. The CDR3 totals 16 residues. CDR3 in amino acids: CASSYTGTGGNTEAFF. Here the CDR3 DNA reads TGTGCCAGCAGCTATACCGGGACAGGGGGCAACACTGAAGCTTTCTTT.

The chain is built from TRBV5-4 and TRBJ1-1; D possibly corresponds to TRBD1 (6 bases). Germline V lookup: CDR1 SGHNT, CDR2 YYREEE (reference sequence). CDR3 length equals 14 residues. Trimming removed 2 bases at V and 5 bases at J, with 13 bases between. Written as DNA, the CDR3 is TGTGCCAGCAGCTTCGGGTCTAGGGGGACTGAAGCTTTCTTT. Its protein product is CASSFGSRGTEAFF.

This chain links TRBV11-2 with TRBJ2-3; D unresolved. This CDR3 comprises 17 residues. Trimming removed 0 bases at V and 5 bases at J, with 18 bases between. From germline, CDR1 is SGHAT and CDR2 FQNNGV. This chain's CDR3 is CASSLDKSPEWRDTQYF. In nucleotides, the CDR3 is TGTGCCAGCAGCTTAGATAAAAGCCCCGAGTGGAGAGATACGCAGTATTTT.

V usage is TRBV7-9 and J usage is TRBJ2-3; D may be TRBD1 (6 bases). This CDR3 has 15 residues. Germline V lookup: CDR1 SEHNR, CDR2 FQNEAQ (reference sequence). Deletions cut 6 bases from V and 0 bases from J, with 13 bases between. This CDR3 is CASSLQGTSTDTQYF. The CDR3 DNA sequence: TGTGCCAGCAGTCTACAGGGAACTAGCACAGATACGCAGTATTTT.